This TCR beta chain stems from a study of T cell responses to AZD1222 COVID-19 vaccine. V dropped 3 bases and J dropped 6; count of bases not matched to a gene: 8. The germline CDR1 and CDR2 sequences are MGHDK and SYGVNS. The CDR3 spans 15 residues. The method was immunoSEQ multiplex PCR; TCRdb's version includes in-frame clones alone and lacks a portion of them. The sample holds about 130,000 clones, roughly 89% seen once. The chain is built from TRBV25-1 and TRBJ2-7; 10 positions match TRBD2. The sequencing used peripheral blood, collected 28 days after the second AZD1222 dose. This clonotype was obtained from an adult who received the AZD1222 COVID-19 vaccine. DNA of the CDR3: TGTGCCAGCAGTGACCCCATGGAGCGGGAGGGCGAGCAGTACTTC. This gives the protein CASSDPMEREGEQYF.